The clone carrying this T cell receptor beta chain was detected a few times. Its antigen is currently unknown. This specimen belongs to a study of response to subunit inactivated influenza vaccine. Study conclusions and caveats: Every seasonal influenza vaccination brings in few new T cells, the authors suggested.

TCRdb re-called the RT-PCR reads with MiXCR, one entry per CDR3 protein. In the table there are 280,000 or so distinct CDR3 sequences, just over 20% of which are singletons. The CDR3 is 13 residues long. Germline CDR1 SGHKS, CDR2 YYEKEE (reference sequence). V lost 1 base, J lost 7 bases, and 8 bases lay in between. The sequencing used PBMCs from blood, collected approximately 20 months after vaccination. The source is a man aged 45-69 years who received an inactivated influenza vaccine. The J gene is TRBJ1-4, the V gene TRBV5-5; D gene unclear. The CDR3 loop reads CASSLLQPEKLFF. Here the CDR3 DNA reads TGTGCCAGCAGCTTGTTGCAGCCTGAAAAACTGTTTTTT.